The 24 T cell receptor beta chains listed next were all sequenced from one sample in a study of shared clonotypes between healthy human individuals. Profiled with immunoSEQ multiplex PCR; TCRdb holds only in-frame clones, not every one. In the table there are some 2.3 million clones, 85% to 95% of which are singletons. The sequenced sample was naive CD4+ T cells from PBMCs. Subset in this sample: CD45RA+ positively selected. The receptors here all came from a man between 18 and 35 years old in good health. Some clones in this sample may be carry-over from other donors' samples.

Points on this clone: The same CDR3 also results from other DNA sequences found in this sample. This chain joins TRBV6-1 and TRBJ1-5; tentative D call: TRBD1 (5 bases). This CDR3 region has 15 residues. The germline V gene has CDR1 MNHNS and CDR2 SASEGT. The V end was cut by 2 bases, the J end by 4 bases, with 12 bases between. CDR3 residues: CASSEPRPGNQPQHF. In nucleotides, the CDR3 is TGTGCCAGCAGTGAACCCAGACCAGGGAATCAGCCCCAGCATTTT.

V usage is TRBV9 and J usage is TRBJ1-2; possibly TRBD1 for D (6 bases). The germline CDR1 and CDR2 sequences are SGDLS and YYNGEE. The CDR3 covers 14 residues. V dropped 4 bases and J dropped 4 bases, with 14 bases sitting between them. The CDR3 protein is CASSPQGGLYGYTF. The CDR3 nucleotides read TGTGCCAGCAGCCCACAGGGAGGACTCTATGGCTACACCTTC.

The chain has TRBV5-4 and TRBJ2-7; D unclear. Germline assignment: CDR1 SGHNT and CDR2 YYREEE (reference sequence). Trimming stripped 0 bases from V and 3 bases from J, with 10 bases between. The CDR3 extends over 14 amino acids. The CDR3 loop is CASSLGRADYEQYF. The CDR3 DNA follows: TGTGCCAGCAGCTTGGGTAGGGCCGACTACGAGCAGTACTTC.

CDR3 residues: CASSQDYLAGGANVLTF. CDR3 coding DNA: TGTGCCAGCAGCCAAGATTACCTAGCAGGGGGGGCCAACGTCCTGACTTTC. The J gene is TRBJ2-6, the V gene TRBV4-2; D may match TRBD1 or TRBD2 (5 bases each). The V gene lost 0 bases and the J gene lost 4 bases, with 13 bases spanning the gap. The CDR3 has 17 amino acids. CDR1 is LGHNA and CDR2 is YNFKEQ in the germline V gene.

The V call is TRBV6-7, the J call TRBJ1-2; maybe TRBD1 (6 bases). TRBV6-7 is labeled an ORF, and its function is uncertain. This CDR3 has 17 amino acids. The V and J ends lost 0 bases and 0 bases respectively, with 14 bases between them. The CDR3 DNA sequence: TGTGCCAGCAGTTACTCCAGGGGCGCAGGGGCTAACTATGGCTACACCTTC. Protein: CASSYSRGAGANYGYTF.

The chain combines TRBV27 with TRBJ2-3; D uncertain. V was cut by 5 bases and J by 3 bases, with 12 bases left in between. Per the germline V gene, CDR1 is MNHEY and CDR2 is SMNVEV (reference sequence). The CDR3 runs 14 residues. The CDR3 loop reads CASSGGLGTDTQYF. The CDR3 DNA reads TGTGCCAGCAGTGGCGGATTGGGGACAGATACGCAGTATTTT.

The chain combines TRBV5-4 with TRBJ2-7; 7 bases are a match to TRBD1. Germline values: CDR1 SGHNT, CDR2 YYREEE (reference sequence). This CDR3 comprises 14 residues. With V trimmed by 1 base and J by 3 bases, 4 bases remained unmatched. The CDR3 nucleotides are TGTGCCAGCAGCTTGTGGGCAGGGGGCTACGAGCAGTACTTC. It translates to CASSLWAGGYEQYF.

The genes are TRBV11-2 and TRBJ1-4, with D possibly matching TRBD1 (5 bases). Deletions cut 0 bases from V and 5 bases from J, with 10 bases between. The CDR3 consists of 15 residues. Germline V lookup: CDR1 SGHAT, CDR2 FQNNGV. The CDR3 reads CASSLDRGGNEKLFF. CDR3 coding DNA: TGTGCCAGCAGCTTAGATCGGGGCGGAAATGAAAAACTGTTTTTT. Variable domain in full (rest from reference TRBV11-2 and TRBJ1-4): EAGVAQSPRYKIIEKRQSVAFWCNPISGHATLYWYQQILGQGPKLLIQFQNNGVVDDSQLPKDRFSAERLKGVDSTLKIQPAKLEDSAVYLCASSLDRGGNEKLFFGSGTQLSVL.

The V call is TRBV10-3, the J call TRBJ2-7; 7 positions match TRBD2. CDR1 and CDR2 (germline): ENHRY, SYGVKD. CDR3 size: 13 residues. V shed 9 bases and J 6 bases; nucleotides not matched to a gene: 11. The CDR3 sequence is CAMGIGRGGEQYF. For the CDR3, the DNA is TGTGCCATGGGGATTGGGAGGGGTGGCGAGCAGTACTTC.

The sample holds one count of this clone. This rearrangement joins TRBV28 to TRBJ2-5, with D unresolved. V lost 3 bases, J lost 7 bases, and 9 bases lay in between. The germline CDR1 and CDR2 sequences are MDHEN and SYDVKM. The CDR3 loop spans 12 amino acids. This CDR3 is CASSFIWGTQYF. The CDR3 DNA is TGTGCCAGCAGTTTCATTTGGGGGACCCAGTACTTC.

The chain employs TRBV28 and TRBJ2-7, with D possibly being TRBD1 (5 bases). Germline-derived CDR1 and CDR2 are MDHEN and SYDVKM. Trimming shortened V by 7 bases and J by 1 base, and 20 bases separated the two germline ends. This CDR3 has 16 residues. CDR3 sequence reads: CASTAPPGRESYEQYF. The CDR3 nucleotides read TGTGCCAGCACCGCACCCCCGGGCAGGGAATCCTACGAGCAGTACTTC.

This sequence joins TRBV19 and TRBJ1-1; weak D call: TRBD1 (6 bases). Trimming cost V 7 bases and J 0 bases, with 24 bases left between them. Germline V lookup: CDR1 LNHDA, CDR2 SQIVND (reference sequence). The CDR3 is 18 residues long. This CDR3 is CASIGGTGRWTLNTEAFF. The CDR3 nucleotides read TGTGCCAGTATCGGGGGTACAGGGAGGTGGACGCTGAACACTGAAGCTTTCTTT.

The genes are TRBV10-3 and TRBJ2-7; TRBD2 matches at 12 bases. Trimming removed 6 bases from V and 5 bases from J; junction bases left unmatched: 11. The V gene's germline CDR1 is ENHRY and CDR2 SYGVKD. The CDR3 has 16 amino acids. CDR3 region: CAIRGRLAGVGDEQYF. The CDR3 DNA is TGTGCCATCAGGGGTCGACTAGCGGGAGTAGGCGACGAGCAGTACTTC.

V usage is TRBV29-1 and J usage is TRBJ2-2; D ambiguous. CDR1 and CDR2 from the germline V gene are SQVTM and ANQGSEA. V was trimmed by 6 bases and J by 3 bases, leaving 11 bases between them. The CDR3 length is 13 residues. The DNA of the CDR3 is TGCAGCGTCGAAAGATCCTACACCGGGGAGCTGTTTTTT. Its translation is CSVERSYTGELFF.

The chain employs TRBV27 and TRBJ1-6, with D perhaps matching TRBD1 (5 bases). The germline gives CDR1 MNHEY, CDR2 SMNVEV (reference sequence). Trimming removed 8 bases at V and 7 bases at J, with 12 bases between. There are 13 residues in the CDR3. This CDR3 is CASRLGPNSPLHF. CDR3 nucleotides: TGTGCCAGCCGGCTGGGACCCAATTCACCCCTCCACTTT.

J is TRBJ2-3 and V is TRBV19, with a weak D call TRBD2 (5 bases). V lost 2 bases to trimming and J lost 0 bases, with 9 bases between them. The germline V gene has CDR1 LNHDA and CDR2 SQIVND (reference sequence). This CDR3 spans 15 amino acids. Here the CDR3 reads CASSITSSSTDTQYF. The CDR3 DNA sequence: TGTGCCAGTAGTATAACTAGTTCTAGCACAGATACGCAGTATTTT.

The chain couples TRBV28 to TRBJ2-7; D possibly corresponds to TRBD1 (5 bases). Germline V lookup: CDR1 MDHEN, CDR2 SYDVKM. The CDR3 spans 19 residues. V was clipped by 5 bases and J by 3 bases, with 29 bases between them. CDR3 in amino acids: CASSPRAPTPGGKYYEQYF. In DNA, the CDR3 is TGTGCCAGCAGTCCCAGGGCCCCCACGCCCGGCGGCAAATACTACGAGCAGTACTTC.

The chain uses TRBV5-4 and TRBJ2-7, with TRBD1 matching over 10 bases. The CDR3 contains 16 residues. V trimming: 3 bases; J trimming: 9 bases; junction bases outside the gene matches: 15. The V gene's germline CDR1 is SGHNT and CDR2 YYREEE (reference sequence). CDR3 sequence: CASSWKPGQGITGQYF. The CDR3 DNA reads as TGTGCCAGCAGCTGGAAACCGGGACAGGGGATAACGGGGCAGTACTTC.

V gene TRBV4-3 combines with J gene TRBJ2-1; 11 bases fit TRBD2. Trimming at V came to 3 bases and at J to 7 bases, leaving 5 bases not matched to a gene. This CDR3 has 15 residues. Germline loops: CDR1 LGHNA, CDR2 YSLEER. The CDR3 region has the DNA TGCGCCAGCAGCCACATACTAGCGGGAGCGAATGAGCAGTTCTTC. It specifies CASSHILAGANEQFF.

The chain links TRBV7-6 to TRBJ2-3; D uncertain. Per germline, CDR1 SGHVS and CDR2 FNYEAQ. The CDR3 loop spans 13 amino acids. Trimming removed 2 bases from V and 4 bases from J, with 7 bases in between. The CDR3, as DNA: TGTGCCAGCAGCTTAAACGGCCCAGATACGCAGTATTTT. It is translated as CASSLNGPDTQYF.

A note on this clone: Other nucleotide sequences from this sample produce the same CDR3. This sequence joins TRBV9 and TRBJ1-5; TRBD1 might be the D (5 bases). CDR3 size: 14 residues. The germline V gene encodes CDR1 SGDLS and CDR2 YYNGEE. V was trimmed by 4 bases and J by 4 bases, leaving 12 bases between them. The CDR3 loop reads CASSPRGGNQPQHF. CDR3 in DNA: TGTGCCAGCAGCCCCCGGGGGGGAAATCAGCCCCAGCATTTT.

This clone appeared a single time. J is TRBJ2-7 and V is TRBV30, with D possibly matching TRBD2 (5 bases). V was clipped by 0 bases and J by 3 bases, with 6 bases between them. The germline V gene encodes CDR1 GTSNPN and CDR2 SVGIG (reference sequence). CDR3 length: 12 residues. CDR3 DNA sequence: TGTGCCTGGAGTGTGAGGGACTACGAGCAGTACTTC. Its translation: CAWSVRDYEQYF.

The chain uses TRBV5-1 and TRBJ2-3; 7 bases agree with TRBD2. From germline, CDR1 is SGHRS and CDR2 YFSETQ. CDR3 length equals 17 residues. J lost 6 bases, V lost 4 bases, and 17 bases had no gene match. The CDR3 is CASSPEASGPGRDTQYF. The CDR3 coding sequence is TGCGCCAGCAGCCCGGAGGCTAGCGGCCCTGGGAGGGATACGCAGTATTTT. The complete variable domain, with remaining parts taken from reference TRBV5-1 and TRBJ2-3, reads KAGVTQTPRYLIKTRGQQVTLSCSPISGHRSVSWYQQTPGQGLQFLFEYFSETQRNKGNFPGRFSGRQFSNSRSEMNVSTLELGDSALYLCASSPEASGPGRDTQYFGPGTRLTVL.

This clone is a singleton in its sample. Other DNA sequences from this sample encode an identical CDR3 as well. The chain employs TRBV28 and TRBJ1-5; perhaps TRBD1 as D (6 bases). This CDR3 has 14 amino acids. Germline V gives CDR1 MDHEN, CDR2 SYDVKM. Trimming shortened V by 2 bases and J by 4 bases, and 9 bases separated the two germline ends. The CDR3 protein is CASSLAGANQPQHF. CDR3 sequence (DNA): TGTGCCAGCAGTTTAGCGGGGGCGAATCAGCCCCAGCATTTT.